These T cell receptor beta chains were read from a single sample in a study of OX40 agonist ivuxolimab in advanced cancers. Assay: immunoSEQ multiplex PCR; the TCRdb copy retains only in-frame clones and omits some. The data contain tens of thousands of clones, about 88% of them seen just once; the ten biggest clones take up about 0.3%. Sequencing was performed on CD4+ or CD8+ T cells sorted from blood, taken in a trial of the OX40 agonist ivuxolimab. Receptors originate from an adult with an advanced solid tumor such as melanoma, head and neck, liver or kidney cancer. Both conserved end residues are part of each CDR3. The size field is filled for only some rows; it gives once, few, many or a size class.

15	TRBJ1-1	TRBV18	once	CASSRKQGADTEAFF
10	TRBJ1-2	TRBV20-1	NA	CSVAGGGYTF
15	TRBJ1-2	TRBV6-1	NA	CASSEGGTGNYGYTF
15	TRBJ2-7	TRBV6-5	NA	CASSYSFTSSYEQYF
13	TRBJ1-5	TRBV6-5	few	CASSQGIWQPQHF
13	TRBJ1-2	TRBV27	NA	CASSRAPRGGYTF
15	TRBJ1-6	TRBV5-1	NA	CASGDEGVSNSPLHF
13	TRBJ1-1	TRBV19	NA	CASSISENTEAFF
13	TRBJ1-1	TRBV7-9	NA	CASIDRGLIGAFF
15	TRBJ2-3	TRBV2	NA	CASRLRDTSTDTQYF
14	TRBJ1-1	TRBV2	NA	CASSEEGTHKEAFF
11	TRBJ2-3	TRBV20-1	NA	CSAFHTDTQYF
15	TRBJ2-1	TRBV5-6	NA	CASSLAGQGLSRQFF